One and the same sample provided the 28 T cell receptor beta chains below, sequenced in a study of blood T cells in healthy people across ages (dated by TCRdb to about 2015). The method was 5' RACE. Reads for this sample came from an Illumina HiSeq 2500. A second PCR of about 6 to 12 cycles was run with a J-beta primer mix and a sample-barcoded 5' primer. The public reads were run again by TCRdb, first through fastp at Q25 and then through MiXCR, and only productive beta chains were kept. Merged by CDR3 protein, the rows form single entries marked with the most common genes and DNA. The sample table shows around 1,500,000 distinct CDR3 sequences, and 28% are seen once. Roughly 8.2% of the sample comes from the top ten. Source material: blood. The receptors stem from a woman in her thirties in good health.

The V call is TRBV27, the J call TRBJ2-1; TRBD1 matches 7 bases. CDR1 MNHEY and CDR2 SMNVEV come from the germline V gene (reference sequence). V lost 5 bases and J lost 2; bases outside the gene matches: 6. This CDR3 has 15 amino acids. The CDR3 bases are TGTGCCAGCAGTCCTACCCAGGGGGCCTACAATGAGCAGTTCTTC. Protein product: CASSPTQGAYNEQFF.

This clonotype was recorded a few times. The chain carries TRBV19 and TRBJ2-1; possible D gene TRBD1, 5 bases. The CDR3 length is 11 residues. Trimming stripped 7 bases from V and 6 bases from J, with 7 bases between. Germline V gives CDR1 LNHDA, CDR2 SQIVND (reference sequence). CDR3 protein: CASTGFNEQFF. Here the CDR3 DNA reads TGTGCCAGTACAGGGTTCAATGAGCAGTTCTTC.

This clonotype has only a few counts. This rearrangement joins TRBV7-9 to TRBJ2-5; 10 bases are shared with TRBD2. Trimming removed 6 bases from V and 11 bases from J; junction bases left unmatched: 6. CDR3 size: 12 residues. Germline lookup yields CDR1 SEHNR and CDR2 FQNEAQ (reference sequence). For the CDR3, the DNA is TGTGCCAGCAGTTCTAGCGGGGGACCGCAGTACTTC. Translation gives CASSSSGGPQYF.

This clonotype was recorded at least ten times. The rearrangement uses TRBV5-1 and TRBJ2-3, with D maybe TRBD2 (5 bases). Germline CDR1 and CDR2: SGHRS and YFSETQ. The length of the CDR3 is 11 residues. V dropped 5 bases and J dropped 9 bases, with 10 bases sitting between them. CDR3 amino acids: CASSWEWTQYF. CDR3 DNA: TGCGCCAGCAGTTGGGAGTGGACGCAGTATTTT.

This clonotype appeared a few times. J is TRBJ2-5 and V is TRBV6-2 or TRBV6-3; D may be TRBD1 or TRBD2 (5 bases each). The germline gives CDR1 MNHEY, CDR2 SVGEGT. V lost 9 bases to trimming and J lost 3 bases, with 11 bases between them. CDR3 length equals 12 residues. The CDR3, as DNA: TGTGCCAGTACGGGACCTAAAGAGACCCAGTACTTC. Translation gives CASTGPKETQYF.

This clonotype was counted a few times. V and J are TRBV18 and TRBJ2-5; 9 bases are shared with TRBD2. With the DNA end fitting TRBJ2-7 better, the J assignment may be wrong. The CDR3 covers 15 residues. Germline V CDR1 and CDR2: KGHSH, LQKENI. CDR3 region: CASSPPGTSKYEQYF. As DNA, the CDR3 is TGTGCCAGCTCACCACCGGGGACTAGCAAGTACGAGCAGTACTTC.

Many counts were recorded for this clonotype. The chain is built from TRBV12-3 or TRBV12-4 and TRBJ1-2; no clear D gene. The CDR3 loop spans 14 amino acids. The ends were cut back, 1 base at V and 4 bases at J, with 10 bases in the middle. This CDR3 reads CASSLGRAAYGYTF. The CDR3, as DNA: TGTGCCAGCAGTTTAGGGAGAGCGGCCTATGGCTACACCTTC.

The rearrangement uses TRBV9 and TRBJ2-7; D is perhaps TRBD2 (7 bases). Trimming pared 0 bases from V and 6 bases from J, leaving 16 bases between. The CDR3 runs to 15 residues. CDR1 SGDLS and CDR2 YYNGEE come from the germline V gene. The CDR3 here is CASSVGGGGASEQYF. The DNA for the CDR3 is TGTGCCAGCAGCGTAGGGGGAGGGGGGGCTTCCGAGCAGTACTTC.

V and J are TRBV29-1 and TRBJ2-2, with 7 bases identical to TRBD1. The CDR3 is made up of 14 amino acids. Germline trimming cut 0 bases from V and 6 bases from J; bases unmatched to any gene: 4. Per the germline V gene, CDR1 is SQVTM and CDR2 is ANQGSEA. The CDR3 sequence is CSVEDRQGPGELFF. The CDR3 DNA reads TGCAGCGTTGAAGATCGACAGGGTCCCGGGGAGCTGTTTTTT.

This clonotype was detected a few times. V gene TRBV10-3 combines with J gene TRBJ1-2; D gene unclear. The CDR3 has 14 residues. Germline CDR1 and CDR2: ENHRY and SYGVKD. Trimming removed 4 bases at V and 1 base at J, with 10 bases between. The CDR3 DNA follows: TGTGCCATCAGTGGCTACACCGTTAACTATGGCTACACCTTC. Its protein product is CAISGYTVNYGYTF.

The CDR3 protein is CASSVSSGSTSGDTYEQYF. The CDR3 DNA reads as TGTGCCAGCAGCGTAAGTTCGGGATCGACTAGCGGGGATACCTACGAGCAGTACTTC. The V gene is TRBV9, the J gene TRBJ2-7; the match to TRBD2 covers 11 bases. Germline V gene sequence: CDR1 SGDLS, CDR2 YYNGEE. There are 19 residues in the CDR3. The trim removed 1 base at V and 2 bases at J, leaving 14 bases unmatched.

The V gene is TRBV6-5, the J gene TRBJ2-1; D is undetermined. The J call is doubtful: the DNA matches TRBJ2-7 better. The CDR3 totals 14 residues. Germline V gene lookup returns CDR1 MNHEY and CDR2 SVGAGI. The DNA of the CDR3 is TGTGCCAGCAGTTATCTCGGACGACTCAATGAGCAGTACTTC. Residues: CASSYLGRLNEQYF.

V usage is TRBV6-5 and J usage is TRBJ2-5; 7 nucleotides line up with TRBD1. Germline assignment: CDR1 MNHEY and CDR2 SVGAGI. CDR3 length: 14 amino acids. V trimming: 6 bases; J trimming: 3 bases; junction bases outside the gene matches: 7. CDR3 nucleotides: TGTGCCAGCAGCTCACATACAGGGGAAGAGACCCAGTACTTC. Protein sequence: CASSSHTGEETQYF.

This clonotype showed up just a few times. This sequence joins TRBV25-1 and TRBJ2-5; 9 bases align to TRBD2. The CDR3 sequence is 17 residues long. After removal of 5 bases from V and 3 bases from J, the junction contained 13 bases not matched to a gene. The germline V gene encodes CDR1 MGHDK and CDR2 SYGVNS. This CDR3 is CASSLLKSGRIEETQYF. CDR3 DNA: TGTGCCAGCAGTCTCCTAAAGAGCGGGAGGATCGAAGAGACCCAGTACTTC. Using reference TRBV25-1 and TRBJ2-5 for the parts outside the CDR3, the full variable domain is EADIYQTPRYLVIGTGKKITLECSQTMGHDKMYWYQQDPGMELHLIHYSYGVNSTEKGDLSSESTVSRIRTEHFPLTLESARPSHTSQYLCASSLLKSGRIEETQYFGPGTRLLVL.

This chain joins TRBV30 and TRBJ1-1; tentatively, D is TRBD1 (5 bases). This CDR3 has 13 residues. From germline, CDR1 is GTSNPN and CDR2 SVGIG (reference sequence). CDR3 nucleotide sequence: TGTGCTGGACGCGGGGCAGGAGGCATTGGAGCTTTCTTT. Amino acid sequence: CAGRGAGGIGAFF. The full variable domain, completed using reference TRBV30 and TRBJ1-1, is SQTIHQWPATLVQPVGSPLSLECTVEGTSNPNLYWYRQAAGRGLQLLFYSVGIGQISSEVPQNLSASRPQDRQFILSSKKLLLSDSGFYLCAGRGAGGIGAFFGQGTRLTVV.

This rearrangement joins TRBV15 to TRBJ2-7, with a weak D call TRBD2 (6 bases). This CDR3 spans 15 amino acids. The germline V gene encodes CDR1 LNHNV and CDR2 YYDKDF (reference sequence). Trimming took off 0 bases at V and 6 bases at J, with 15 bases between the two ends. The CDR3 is CATSRDRISRGEQYF. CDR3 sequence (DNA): TGTGCCACCAGCAGAGATAGGATCTCGCGGGGCGAGCAGTACTTC.

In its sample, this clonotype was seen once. CDR3 sequence reads: CSANNWGGGYEQYF. Here the CDR3 DNA reads TGCAGTGCTAATAACTGGGGGGGAGGCTACGAGCAGTACTTC. The V gene is TRBV20-1, the J gene TRBJ2-7; 7 nucleotides align to TRBD2. V trimming: 4 bases; J trimming: 3 bases; junction bases outside the gene matches: 9. The CDR3 is 14 amino acids. Germline CDR1 and CDR2: DFQATT and SNEGSKA (reference sequence).

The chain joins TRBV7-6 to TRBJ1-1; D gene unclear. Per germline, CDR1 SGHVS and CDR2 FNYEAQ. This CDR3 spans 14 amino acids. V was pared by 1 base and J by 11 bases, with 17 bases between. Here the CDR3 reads CASSLVLSIKGAFF. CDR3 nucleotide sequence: TGTGCCAGCAGCTTAGTGTTGTCAATCAAAGGGGCTTTCTTT.

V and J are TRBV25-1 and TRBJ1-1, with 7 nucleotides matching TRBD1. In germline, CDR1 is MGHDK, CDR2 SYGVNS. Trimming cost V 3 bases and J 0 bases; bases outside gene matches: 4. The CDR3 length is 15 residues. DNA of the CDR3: TGTGCCAGCAGTGAGCCGACAGGGATGAACACTGAAGCTTTCTTT. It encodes CASSEPTGMNTEAFF.

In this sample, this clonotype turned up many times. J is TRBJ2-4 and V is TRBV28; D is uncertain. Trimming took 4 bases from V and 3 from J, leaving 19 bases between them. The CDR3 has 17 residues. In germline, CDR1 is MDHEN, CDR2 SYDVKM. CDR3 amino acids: CASSYAGPLVNKNIQYF. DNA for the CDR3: TGTGCCAGCAGTTATGCCGGGCCCCTCGTCAACAAAAACATTCAGTACTTC.

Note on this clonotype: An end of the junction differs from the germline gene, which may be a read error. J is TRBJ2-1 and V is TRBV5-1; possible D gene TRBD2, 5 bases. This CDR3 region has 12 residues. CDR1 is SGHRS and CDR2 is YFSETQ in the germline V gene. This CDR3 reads CASGLDFNEQFF. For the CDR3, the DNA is TGCGCCAGCGGCTTGGACTTCAATGAGCAGTTCTTC.

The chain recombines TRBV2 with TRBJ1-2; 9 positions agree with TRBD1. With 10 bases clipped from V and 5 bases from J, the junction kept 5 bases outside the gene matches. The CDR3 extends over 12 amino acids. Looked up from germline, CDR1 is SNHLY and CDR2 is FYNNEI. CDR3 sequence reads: CAKGGQGYGYTF. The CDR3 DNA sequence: TGTGCCAAAGGAGGACAGGGGTATGGCTACACCTTC.

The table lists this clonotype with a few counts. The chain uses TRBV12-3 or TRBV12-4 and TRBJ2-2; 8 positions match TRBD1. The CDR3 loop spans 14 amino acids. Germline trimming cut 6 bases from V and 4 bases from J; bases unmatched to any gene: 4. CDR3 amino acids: CASRQQGGTGELFF. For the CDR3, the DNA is TGTGCCAGCAGACAACAGGGGGGCACCGGGGAGCTGTTTTTT.

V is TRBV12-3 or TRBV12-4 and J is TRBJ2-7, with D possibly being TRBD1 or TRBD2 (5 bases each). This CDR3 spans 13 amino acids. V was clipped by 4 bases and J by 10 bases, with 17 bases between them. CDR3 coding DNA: TGTGCCAGCAGTTATGGGGCGGAATGGACTCAGTACTTC. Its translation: CASSYGAEWTQYF.

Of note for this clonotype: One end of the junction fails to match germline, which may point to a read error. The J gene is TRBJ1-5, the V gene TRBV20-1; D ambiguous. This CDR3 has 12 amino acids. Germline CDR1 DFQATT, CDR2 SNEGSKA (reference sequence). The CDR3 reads CGATRSNQPQHF. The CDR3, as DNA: TGCGGTGCTACAAGAAGCAATCAGCCCCAGCATTTT.

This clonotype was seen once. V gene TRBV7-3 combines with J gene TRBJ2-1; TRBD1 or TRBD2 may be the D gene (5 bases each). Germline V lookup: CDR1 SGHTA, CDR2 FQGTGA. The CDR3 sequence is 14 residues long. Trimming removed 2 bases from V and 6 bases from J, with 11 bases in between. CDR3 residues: CASSLDWDPNEQFF. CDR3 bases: TGTGCCAGCAGCTTAGACTGGGACCCCAATGAGCAGTTCTTC.

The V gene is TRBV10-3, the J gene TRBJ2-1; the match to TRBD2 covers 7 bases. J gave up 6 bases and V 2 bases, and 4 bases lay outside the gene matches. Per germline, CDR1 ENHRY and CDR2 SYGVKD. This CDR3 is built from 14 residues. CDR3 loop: CAISEREAANEQFF. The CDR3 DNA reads TGTGCCATCAGTGAGCGGGAGGCGGCCAATGAGCAGTTCTTC.

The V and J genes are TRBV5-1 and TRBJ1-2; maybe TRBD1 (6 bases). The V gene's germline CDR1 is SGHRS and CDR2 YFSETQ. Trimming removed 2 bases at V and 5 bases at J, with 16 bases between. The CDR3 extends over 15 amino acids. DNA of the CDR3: TGCGCCAGCAGCTTAAGGGCGGGGGGCGCGTATGGCTACACCTTC. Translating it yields CASSLRAGGAYGYTF. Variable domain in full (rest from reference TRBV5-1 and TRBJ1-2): KAGVTQTPRYLIKTRGQQVTLSCSPISGHRSVSWYQQTPGQGLQFLFEYFSETQRNKGNFPGRFSGRQFSNSRSEMNVSTLELGDSALYLCASSLRAGGAYGYTFGSGTRLTVV.